This TCR beta chain was recorded in a study of T-cell reconstitution after alpha-beta-depleted transplantation in children. Study-wide points: Several hundred rapidly expanded clones from non-depleted graft cells reportedly supplied alpha-beta T cells about two months post-transplant. The study traced high day-60 TCRbeta diversity in some patients to surviving recipient T cells and thymic progenitors. At the one-year point after transplant, T-cell counts and TCRbeta diversity were found to come mostly from T cells that had been newly produced.

Regarding this clonotype: Antigen specificity is unknown.

The authors prepared the TCRbeta library with unique molecular identifiers. TCRdb itself ran the PCR reads through MiXCR, one entry per CDR3 protein. The table has 200,000 or so distinct CDR3 sequences, under 8.5% seen once; the top ten hold just over 5.5%. This receptor was obtained from a boy aged 2 to 10 with acute lymphoblastic leukemia, due to receive a stem cell transplant. Sequences were derived from PBMCs, sampled before TCRalphabeta/CD19-depleted stem cell transplant.

The CDR3 spells CASSALGGDPATNEKLFF. The CDR3 nucleotides are TGTGCCAGCAGCGCCCTCGGAGGGGATCCTGCAACTAATGAAAAACTGTTTTTT. The chain couples TRBV9 to TRBJ1-4, with D possibly being TRBD1 (5 bases). This CDR3 contains 18 residues. Germline loops: CDR1 SGDLS, CDR2 YYNGEE. V gave up 3 bases and J gave up 0 bases, with 18 bases separating them.